The 2 T cell receptor beta chains below all came from one sample that was sequenced in a study of cytomegalovirus exposure and HLA in healthy donors. Produced via immunoSEQ multiplex PCR; TCRdb's table is partial and in-frame only. Of around 93,000 clones detected, 85% appear once; the ten largest clones hold 20% to 25%. The sample was PBMCs. The receptors come from a man in his late teens or twenties in good health and CMV-seropositive.

The chain uses TRBV19 and TRBJ1-5; 8 nucleotides agree with TRBD1. With V trimmed by 3 bases and J by 7 bases, 8 bases remained unmatched. The CDR3 length is 15 residues. Germline V CDR1 and CDR2: LNHDA, SQIVND (reference sequence). CDR3 sequence: CASSIEGQVGQPQHF. The CDR3 DNA reads as TGTGCCAGTAGTATCGAGGGACAGGTTGGCCAGCCCCAGCATTTT. Full variable domain (rest looked up from reference TRBV19 and TRBJ1-5): DGGITQSPKYLFRKEGQNVTLSCEQNLNHDAMYWYRQDPGQGLRLIYYSQIVNDFQKGDIAEGYSVSREKKESFPLTVTSAQKNPTAFYLCASSIEGQVGQPQHFGDGTRLSIL.

The chain has TRBV29-1 and TRBJ2-1; D possibly corresponds to TRBD2 (5 bases). In germline, CDR1 is SQVTM, CDR2 ANQGSEA. CDR3 length: 13 amino acids. V lost 5 bases, J lost 4 bases, and 12 bases lay in between. The chain's CDR3 is CSVWAGYYNEQFF. The DNA for the CDR3 is TGCAGCGTTTGGGCGGGCTATTACAATGAGCAGTTCTTC.